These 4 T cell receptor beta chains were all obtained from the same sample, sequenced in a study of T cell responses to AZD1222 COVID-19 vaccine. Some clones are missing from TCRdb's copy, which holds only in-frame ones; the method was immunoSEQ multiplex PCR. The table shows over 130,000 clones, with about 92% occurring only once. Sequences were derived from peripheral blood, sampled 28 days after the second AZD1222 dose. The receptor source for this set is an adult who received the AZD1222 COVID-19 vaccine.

This CDR3 is CASSPVRAGVMNSNQPQHF. The CDR3 DNA reads as TGTGCCAGCAGTCCCGTCCGGGCAGGGGTCATGAATAGCAATCAGCCCCAGCATTTT. The V and J genes are TRBV6-2 or TRBV6-3 and TRBJ1-5, with D maybe TRBD1 (6 bases). This CDR3 is 19 amino acids long. Trimming stripped 5 bases from V and 0 bases from J, with 23 bases between. Germline values: CDR1 MNHEY, CDR2 SVGEGT.

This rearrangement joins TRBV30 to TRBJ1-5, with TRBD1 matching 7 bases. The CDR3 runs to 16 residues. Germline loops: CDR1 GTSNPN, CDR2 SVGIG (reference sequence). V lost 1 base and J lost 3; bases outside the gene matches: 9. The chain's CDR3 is CAWSDDRVGYNQPQHF. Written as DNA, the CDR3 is TGTGCCTGGAGTGATGACAGGGTTGGTTACAATCAGCCCCAGCATTTT.

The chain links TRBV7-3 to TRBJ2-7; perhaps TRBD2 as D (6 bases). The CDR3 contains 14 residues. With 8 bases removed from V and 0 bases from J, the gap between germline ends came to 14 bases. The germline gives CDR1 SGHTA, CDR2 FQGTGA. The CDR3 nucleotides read TGTGCCAGCTCAACTGGGGGGAGCTCCTACGAGCAGTACTTC. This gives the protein CASSTGGSSYEQYF.

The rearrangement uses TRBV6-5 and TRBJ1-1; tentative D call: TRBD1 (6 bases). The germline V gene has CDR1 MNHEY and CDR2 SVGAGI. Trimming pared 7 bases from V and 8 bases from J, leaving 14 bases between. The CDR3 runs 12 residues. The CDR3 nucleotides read TGTGCCAGCATCCAGGGAGACAGGGAAGCTTTCTTT. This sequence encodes CASIQGDREAFF.